The sequence of this T cell receptor (beta chain) was determined in a study of identical twins. Study observations and caveats: Carriage of fewer insertions was seen in abundant cord blood beta clonotypes, whereas memory repertoires showed none.

Germline CDR1 and CDR2: SGHRS and YFSETQ. The CDR3 is made up of 15 amino acids. V was shortened by 0 bases and J by 1 base, with 7 bases between the two germline ends. At least ten counts were recorded for this clonotype. Its specificity is unknown. TCRdb processed the 5' RACE reads anew with MiXCR; each CDR3 protein has one entry. The table has 570,000 or so distinct CDR3 sequences, 9.5% to 10% seen once; the top ten hold around 3%. This sample also appeared in a second study, on yellow fever vaccine responses in identical twins.

The receptor comes from a woman aged 18-30 years in good health. The V call is TRBV5-1, the J call TRBJ2-2; D not certain. Sequencing was carried out using PBMCs. The CDR3 sequence: CASSLAAGNTGELFF. As DNA, the CDR3 is TGCGCCAGCAGCTTGGCGGCAGGGAACACCGGGGAGCTGTTTTTT. Using reference TRBV5-1 and TRBJ2-2 for the parts outside the CDR3, the full variable domain is KAGVTQTPRYLIKTRGQQVTLSCSPISGHRSVSWYQQTPGQGLQFLFEYFSETQRNKGNFPGRFSGRQFSNSRSEMNVSTLELGDSALYLCASSLAAGNTGELFFGEGSRLTVL.